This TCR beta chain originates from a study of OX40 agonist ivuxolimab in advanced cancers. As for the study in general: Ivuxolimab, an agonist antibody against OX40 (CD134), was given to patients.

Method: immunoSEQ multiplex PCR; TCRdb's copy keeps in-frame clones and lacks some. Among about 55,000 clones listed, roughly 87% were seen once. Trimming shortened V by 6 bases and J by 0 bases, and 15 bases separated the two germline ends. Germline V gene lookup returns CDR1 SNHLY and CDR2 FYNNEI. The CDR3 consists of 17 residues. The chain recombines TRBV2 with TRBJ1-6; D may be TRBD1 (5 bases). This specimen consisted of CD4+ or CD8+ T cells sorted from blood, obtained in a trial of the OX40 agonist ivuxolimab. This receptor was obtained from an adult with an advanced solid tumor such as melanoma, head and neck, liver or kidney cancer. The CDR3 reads CASSQTAESSYNSPLHF. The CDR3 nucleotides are TGTGCCAGCAGCCAGACAGCCGAGAGCTCCTATAATTCACCCCTCCACTTT.